Listed here is a single T cell receptor (beta chain). Its specific antigen is unknown. No base quality information exists; no much larger clone differs at one position. Its CDR3 holds 13 amino acids, cysteine through phenylalanine. This entry keeps only the CDR3 DNA: 39 bases, framed from base 1. The germline V gene yields SGHDT for CDR1 and YYEEEE for CDR2. V lost 2 bases and J lost 7 bases; the stretch between them is 10 bases long. TCRbeta CDR3 regions were amplified from genomic DNA using the immunoSEQ Assay, a bias-controlled multiplex PCR. The paper's data handling went like this. Nucleated cell counts per sample were estimated from amplification of reference gene primers within the assay. To quantify the absolute abundance of each unique TCRbeta CDR3 rearrangement, sequence reads were collapsed and filtered. Productive Simpson clonality was computed per sample as the square root of Simpson's diversity index over productive rearrangements. In TCRdb, the immuneACCESS table is reduced to in-frame sequences with V and J assigned. These tables do not hold every clone; where another copy was compared, an unresolved V gene accounts for under half, and the others remain unexplained. V and J calls and clone size follow that table, whereas D and trimming were derived from the DNA. This sample lists about 57,000 clones; about 85% were detected once. 22% of the sample is held by the ten biggest clonotypes.

At one collaborating source in Seattle, patients were enrolled during active infection and were followed longitudinally through the course of disease. Collaborating institutions collected whole blood in K2EDTA tubes following their own protocols. For TCRbeta analysis, collaborators shipped samples in one of three forms: frozen whole blood, isolated PBMCs, or DNA extracted from either of those sample types. The sample belongs to a study of blood T cell repertoires in COVID-19 (dated by TCRdb to the early 2020s). Background on the whole study: Collaborator samples came from the United States, Italy and Spain and covered acute and convalescent phases of COVID-19. Samples came from the ongoing ImmuneRACE study (first 160 participants) plus 1,254 subjects from 6 global collaborators. A de-identified subject ID, COVID-19 status, age in years and sex were almost always included in the sample metadata. The dataset comprised deeply sampled blood TCRbeta repertoires from subjects exposed to, actively infected with, or recovered from COVID-19. The material from the prospective study consisted of cDNA or gDNA derived from T cells, B-cell-depleted T cells, or PBMCs. A freely available public database, intended as a resource for researchers studying the immune response to SARS-CoV-2, is where the repertoires were released. Where HLA class I and class II types were available, the types were taken from metadata supplied by the sample provider, not from assay-based typing. The paper's findings and limits, for the study overall: The amount of clinical and demographic metadata varied by source and participant and was provided uncurated.

This chain is built from TRBV5-6 and TRBJ2-1; a weak D assignment points to TRBD1 (5 bases agree). Sequenced sample: peripheral blood. This clonotype was sampled from a woman aged 80 or older with COVID-19, enrolled during active disease. Read as DNA, the sequence is TGTGCCAGCAGCTTTGTAAAGGGGAATGAGCAGTTCTTC. Its coded protein is CASSFVKGNEQFF.